These T cell receptor beta chains were read from a single sample in a study of early T cells in non-severe SARS-CoV-2 infection. Using its own MiXCR run on the 5' RACE reads, TCRdb lists one record per CDR3 protein. This table has some 76,000 distinct CDR3 sequences, about 14% appearing once. The sample comprised whole blood. The receptor source for this set is an adult who was a healthcare worker with PCR-confirmed SARS-CoV-2 infection or an uninfected control (not recorded which). CDR3s include the opening cysteine and the closing phenylalanine or tryptophan. A D gene is named only where the DNA matches it firmly. Some rows mark clone size as missing; the rest say once, few, many or name a class of expanded clone.

TRBV4-1	few	-	TRBJ2-7	CASSVRVAGEQYF	TGCGCCAGCAGCGTACGGGTCGCGGGGGAGCAGTACTTC
TRBV27	few	TRBD2	TRBJ2-1	CASRPGGRGDEQFF	TGTGCCAGCAGGCCTGGGGGGCGGGGGGATGAGCAGTTCTTC
TRBV12-3/TRBV12-4	few	-	TRBJ1-3	CASSVRDTIYF	TGTGCCAGCAGTGTCCGGGACACCATATATTTT
TRBV12-3/TRBV12-4	many	TRBD2	TRBJ2-7	CASTLAGAAWEQYF	TGTGCCAGCACTTTAGCGGGGGCGGCCTGGGAGCAGTACTTC
TRBV7-9	few	TRBD1	TRBJ2-3	CASSPGQGPYTQYF	TGTGCCAGCAGCCCCGGACAGGGACCCTATACGCAGTATTTT
TRBV6-1	-	-	TRBJ1-2	CASSGTANYGYTF	TGTGCCAGCAGCGGGACGGCTAACTATGGCTACACCTTC
TRBV28	few	-	TRBJ2-7	CASSLLASGAYEQYF	TGTGCCAGCAGTTTATTGGCCAGCGGCGCCTACGAGCAGTACTTC
TRBV5-1	few	-	TRBJ2-2	CASSKEGSNTGELFF	TGCGCCAGCAGCAAGGAGGGATCGAACACCGGGGAGCTGTTTTTT
TRBV20-1	many	-	TRBJ2-2	CSAHVLPGELFF	TGCAGTGCCCACGTCCTCCCCGGGGAGCTGTTTTTT
TRBV20-1	-	-	TRBJ1-1	CSARVGGNTEAFF	TGCAGTGCTAGAGTGGGCGGGAACACTGAAGCTTTCTTT
TRBV19	many	-	TRBJ1-5	CASSTGINQPQHF	TGTGCCAGTAGTACCGGGATTAATCAGCCCCAGCATTTT
TRBV20-1	few	TRBD2	TRBJ2-3	CSAPRLAGGDLDTQYF	TGCAGTGCTCCGCGACTAGCGGGGGGCGATTTAGATACGCAGTATTTT
TRBV6-2/TRBV6-3	few	-	TRBJ1-2	CASSYVGAFYGYTF	TGTGCCAGCAGTTACGTGGGAGCCTTCTATGGCTACACCTTC
TRBV6-2/TRBV6-3	-	-	TRBJ1-1	CASRDNRVNTEAFF	TGTGCCAGCAGGGACAACAGGGTGAACACTGAAGCTTTCTTT
TRBV28	-	-	TRBJ2-4	CASSPSYLTGRTKNIQYF	TGTGCCAGCAGTCCATCTTACCTGACAGGGAGGACCAAAAACATTCAGTACTTC
TRBV6-2/TRBV6-3	few	-	TRBJ2-3	CASSYGGGQDTQYF	TGTGCCAGCAGTTACGGGGGAGGTCAAGATACGCAGTATTTT
TRBV18	few	-	TRBJ1-2	CASSPSTDLYGYTF	TGTGCCAGCTCACCGTCGACAGACCTCTATGGCTACACCTTC
TRBV6-2/TRBV6-3	-	-	TRBJ2-3	CASSSRVATDTQYF	TGTGCCAGCAGTTCTCGGGTGGCCACAGATACGCAGTATTTT
TRBV21-1	few	-	TRBJ2-1	CASSNQASGSNEQFF	TGTGCCAGCAGCAACCAGGCTAGCGGGAGCAATGAGCAGTTCTTC
TRBV6-6	few	-	TRBJ2-3	CATTPSGTDTQYF	TGTGCCACCACTCCTAGCGGCACAGATACGCAGTATTTT
TRBV6-1	-	-	TRBJ1-1	CASKLAGQRGMNTEAFF	TGTGCCAGCAAGCTTGCCGGGCAGAGAGGTATGAACACTGAAGCTTTCTTT
TRBV9	many	TRBD2	TRBJ2-7	CASSVEVGRRYEQYF	TGTGCCAGCAGCGTAGAGGTCGGGAGGAGGTACGAGCAGTACTTC
TRBV5-5	few	-	TRBJ2-7	CASSLAGTDSYEQYF	TGTGCCAGCAGCTTGGCCGGAACTGACTCCTACGAGCAGTACTTC
TRBV11-3	-	-	TRBJ1-5	CASSLYTCRGRRQPQHF	TGTGCCAGCAGCTTGTATACTTGTAGGGGGAGAAGACAGCCCCAGCATTTT
TRBV27	many	-	TRBJ2-7	CASSFVDTTYEQYF	TGTGCCAGCAGTTTCGTGGACACAACCTACGAGCAGTACTTC
TRBV6-5	-	-	TRBJ2-7	CASSFRIVDEQYF	TGTGCCAGCAGTTTCCGGATCGTCGACGAGCAGTACTTC
TRBV12-3/TRBV12-4	many	TRBD1	TRBJ2-5	CASSYRGLETQYF	TGTGCCAGCAGTTACAGGGGGCTAGAGACCCAGTACTTC
TRBV20-1	-	TRBD2	TRBJ2-1	CSARGGTSFYNEQFF	TGCAGTGCTAGAGGGGGGACTAGCTTCTACAATGAGCAGTTCTTC
TRBV12-3/TRBV12-4	few	-	TRBJ1-2	CASSFIGRTYGYTF	TGTGCCAGCAGTTTTATTGGACGGACCTATGGCTACACCTTC
TRBV5-4	-	-	TRBJ2-2	CASSLWPPRELFF	TGTGCCAGCAGCTTGTGGCCACCCAGGGAGCTGTTTTTT
TRBV29-1	-	-	TRBJ2-3	CSGEGRIGGTDTQYF	TGCAGCGGCGAAGGACGGATCGGGGGCACAGATACGCAGTATTTT
TRBV7-6	many	-	TRBJ2-5	CASSLVEEETQYF	TGTGCCAGCAGCCTCGTAGAGGAAGAGACCCAGTACTTC
TRBV4-1	-	-	TRBJ1-1	CASSQMSGNTEAFF	TGCGCCAGCAGCCAAATGTCAGGGAACACTGAAGCTTTCTTT
TRBV15	-	TRBD2	TRBJ2-1	CATSRDASGKAYNEQFF	TGTGCCACCAGCAGAGATGCGAGCGGGAAAGCCTACAATGAGCAGTTCTTC
TRBV5-1	-	TRBD1	TRBJ2-2	CASTDWGQGRSNTGELFF	TGCGCCAGCACCGACTGGGGACAGGGGCGATCGAACACCGGGGAGCTGTTTTTT
TRBV5-1	-	-	TRBJ1-3	CASSLEMGSSGNTIYF	TGCGCCAGCAGCTTGGAAATGGGGAGCTCTGGAAACACCATATATTTT
TRBV9	-	TRBD2	TRBJ2-1	CAGNSSPASGYNEQFF	TGTGCCGGAAACTCGTCTCCGGCTAGCGGATACAATGAGCAGTTCTTC
TRBV7-2	-	TRBD2	TRBJ2-7	CASSSRALAGGPGEQYF	TGTGCCAGCAGCTCAAGGGCCCTAGCGGGAGGGCCAGGGGAGCAGTACTTC
TRBV20-1	-	-	TRBJ2-2	CSARDRLTGELFF	TGCAGTGCTAGAGATCGTCTGACCGGGGAGCTGTTTTTT
TRBV7-9	once	TRBD1	TRBJ1-4	CASSASTGGNEKLFF	TGTGCCAGCAGCGCATCGACAGGGGGGAATGAAAAACTGTTTTTT
TRBV5-1	-	TRBD2	TRBJ2-3	CASSSSGTSGFTSTDTQYF	TGCGCCAGCAGCTCCTCCGGGACTAGCGGGTTTACGAGCACAGATACGCAGTATTTT
TRBV10-3	many	-	TRBJ2-3	CAISVETDTQYF	TGTGCCATCAGTGTCGAGACAGATACGCAGTATTTT